This T cell receptor beta chain came from a study of regulatory T cells in long-lasting Graves disease. Study details: The antithyroid drugs taken by newly diagnosed Graves' patients had been used for under 3 months.

Study conclusions and caveats: Persistent patients shared more public clonotypes (about 3,000) than newly diagnosed patients (around 1,000). Favored gene segments in persistent disease were TRBV28, TRBJ1-2 and TRBJ2-5.

About this clonotype: The antigen remains undetermined.

The CDR3 spans 15 residues. In germline, CDR1 is SGHTA, CDR2 FQGNSA. V shed 1 base, J shed 3 bases, and the junction held 5 bases outside the gene matches. Combining iRepertoire HTBI primers with Arm-PCR of CDR3 regions, the authors built TCR beta libraries. MiXCR was run by TCRdb on the multiplex PCR reads, yielding one entry per CDR3 protein. The sample lists about 560,000 distinct CDR3 sequences; about 16% were seen once. Time point: newly diagnosed GD, antithyroid drugs for less than 3 months. From PBMCs, RNA was extracted and then used to make the TCR library. Diagnoses of Graves' disease were made by American Thyroid Association guidelines. This sample also belongs to another study, concerning T cells in Graves' hyperthyroidism and ophthalmopathy.

The TCR sequence derives from a young man with Graves disease. This material consisted of peripheral blood mononuclear cells (PBMCs), taken at new diagnosis, from a patient treated with antithyroid drugs. V is TRBV7-2 and J is TRBJ2-7; 8 nucleotides agree with TRBD2. CDR3 sequence: CASSLVGAGGYEQYF. The DNA for the CDR3 is TGTGCCAGCAGCTTAGTGGGTGCGGGAGGCTACGAGCAGTACTTC.